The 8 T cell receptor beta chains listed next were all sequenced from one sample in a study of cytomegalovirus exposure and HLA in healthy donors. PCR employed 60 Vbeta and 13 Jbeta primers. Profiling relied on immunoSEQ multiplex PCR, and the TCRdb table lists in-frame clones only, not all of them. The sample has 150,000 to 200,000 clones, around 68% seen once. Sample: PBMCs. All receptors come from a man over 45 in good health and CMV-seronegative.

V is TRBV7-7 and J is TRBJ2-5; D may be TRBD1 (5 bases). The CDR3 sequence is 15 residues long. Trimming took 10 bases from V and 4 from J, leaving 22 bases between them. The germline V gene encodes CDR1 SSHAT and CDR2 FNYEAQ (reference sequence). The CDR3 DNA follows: TGTGCCACTGACGGGTTGGGGCATCAAGGAGAGACCCAGTACTTC. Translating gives CATDGLGHQGETQYF.

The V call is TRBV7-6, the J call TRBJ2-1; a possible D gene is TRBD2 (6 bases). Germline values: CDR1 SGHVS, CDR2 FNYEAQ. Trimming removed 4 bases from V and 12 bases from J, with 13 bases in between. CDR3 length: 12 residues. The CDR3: CASSSGLYGQFF. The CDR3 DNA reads TGTGCCAGCAGCTCGGGACTCTACGGGCAGTTCTTC.

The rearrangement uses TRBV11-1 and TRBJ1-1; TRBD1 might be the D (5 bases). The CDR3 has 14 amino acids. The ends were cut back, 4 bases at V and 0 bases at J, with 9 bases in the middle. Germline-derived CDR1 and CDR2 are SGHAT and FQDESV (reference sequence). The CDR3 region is CASSSPTVNTEAFF. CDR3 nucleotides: TGTGCCAGCAGCTCCCCGACAGTGAACACTGAAGCTTTCTTT.

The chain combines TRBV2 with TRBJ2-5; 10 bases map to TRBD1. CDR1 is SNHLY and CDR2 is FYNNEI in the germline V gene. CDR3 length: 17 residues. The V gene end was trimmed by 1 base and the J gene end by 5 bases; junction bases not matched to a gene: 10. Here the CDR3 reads CASSEVLWTGGGETQYF. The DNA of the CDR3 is TGTGCCAGCAGTGAAGTATTGTGGACAGGGGGTGGGGAGACCCAGTACTTC.

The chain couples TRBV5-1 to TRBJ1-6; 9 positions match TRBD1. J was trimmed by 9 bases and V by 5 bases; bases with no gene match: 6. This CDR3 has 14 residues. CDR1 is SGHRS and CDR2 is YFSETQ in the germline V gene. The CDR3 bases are TGCGCCAGCAGTTCTACAGGGGGCGGTTCACCCCTCCACTTT. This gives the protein CASSSTGGGSPLHF.

The CDR3 DNA reads as TGTGCCAGCAGCTTAGGCGGGGGTCCCTCGGATACGCAGTATTTT. It encodes CASSLGGGPSDTQYF. The chain has TRBV11-2 and TRBJ2-3; 7 bases line up with TRBD2. Germline V gene data show CDR1 as SGHAT and CDR2 as FQNNGV. The V gene end was trimmed by 1 base and the J gene end by 6 bases; junction bases not matched to a gene: 7. CDR3 length: 15 residues.

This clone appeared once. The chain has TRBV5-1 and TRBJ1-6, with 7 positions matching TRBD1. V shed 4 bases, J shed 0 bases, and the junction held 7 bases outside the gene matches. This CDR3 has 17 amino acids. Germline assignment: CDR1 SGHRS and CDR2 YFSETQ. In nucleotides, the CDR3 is TGCGCCAGCAGCGTCCAGGGACAGAGCTCCTATAATTCACCCCTCCACTTT. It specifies CASSVQGQSSYNSPLHF.

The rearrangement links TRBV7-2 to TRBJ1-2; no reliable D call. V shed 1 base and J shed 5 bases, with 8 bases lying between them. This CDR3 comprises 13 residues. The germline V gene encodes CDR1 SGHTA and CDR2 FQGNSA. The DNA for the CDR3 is TGTGCCAGCAGCTTAGAATCCCCGTATGGCTACACCTTC. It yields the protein CASSLESPYGYTF.